What follows are 28 T cell receptor beta chains derived from one specimen sequenced in a study of blood T cells in healthy people across ages (dated by TCRdb to the mid-2010s). The receptor library was made with 5' RACE. Sequencer: Illumina HiSeq 2500. A second PCR of about 7 to 12 cycles was run with a J-beta primer mix and a sample-barcoded 5' primer. TCRdb applied fastp at Q25 and MiXCR to the public reads, then kept only in-frame beta chains. Each entry merges the rows of one CDR3 protein and shows their most common DNA and genes. The sample table lists approximately 810,000 distinct CDR3 sequences, about 30% of them with a count of one. Jointly, the top ten make up around a sixth of the sample. The sequencing input was blood. These receptors were obtained from a woman older than 75 in good health.

This clonotype was recorded at least ten times. The V and J genes are TRBV7-8 and TRBJ2-3; 7 nucleotides line up with TRBD2. The trim removed 1 base at V and 2 bases at J, leaving 3 bases unmatched. CDR1 is SGHVS, CDR2 FQNEAQ, per germline. CDR3 length: 15 residues. CDR3 sequence (DNA): TGTGCCAGCAGCTTAGATGGGACTACCACAGATACGCAGTATTTT. Its translation: CASSLDGTTTDTQYF.

This clonotype occurred a few times. The CDR3 protein is CASSPGSTGEVDNGYTF. For the CDR3, the DNA is TGTGCCAGCAGCCCGGGATCGACAGGTGAGGTGGATAATGGCTACACCTTC. The V call is TRBV7-9, the J call TRBJ1-2, with D perhaps TRBD1 (6 bases). Trimming removed 5 bases from V and 6 bases from J, with 25 bases in between. The CDR3 extends over 17 amino acids. Germline V gives CDR1 SEHNR, CDR2 FQNEAQ (reference sequence).

The chain recombines TRBV29-1 with TRBJ2-7; D is unresolved. With 5 bases removed from V and 2 bases from J, the gap between germline ends came to 13 bases. The V gene's germline CDR1 is SQVTM and CDR2 ANQGSEA. CDR3 length: 13 amino acids. The DNA for the CDR3 is TGCAGCGTTTTTCGGACCGAGACCTACGAGCAGTACTTC. Translation gives CSVFRTETYEQYF.

This chain connects TRBV27 to TRBJ1-1; D ambiguous. V was trimmed by 1 base and J by 2 bases, leaving 20 bases between them. CDR1 MNHEY and CDR2 SMNVEV come from the germline V gene (reference sequence). The CDR3 has 18 residues. The CDR3 region has the DNA TGTGCCAGCAGTTTATGGCGGCCCCTAAAGAGTAATAACACTGAAGCTTTCTTT. As protein: CASSLWRPLKSNNTEAFF.

For this clonotype: A much larger clone lies one base from this, so it may be a read error. The rearrangement uses TRBV7-9 and TRBJ2-5, with a weak D call TRBD2 (5 bases). The V end lost 5 bases, the J end lost 9 bases, and 25 bases lay between the germline ends. CDR3 length: 16 amino acids. Per germline, CDR1 SEHNR and CDR2 FQNEAQ (reference sequence). CDR3: CASSPLEGHYLVAQYF. The DNA for the CDR3 is TGTGCCAGCAGCCCCCTCGAGGGTCACTACCTGGTGGCCCAGTACTTC.

This clonotype was detected many times. This rearrangement joins TRBV6-2 or TRBV6-3 to TRBJ2-1; 11 positions agree with TRBD2. This CDR3 is built from 15 residues. The germline V gene encodes CDR1 MNHEY and CDR2 SVGEGT. Trimming cost V 6 bases and J 5 bases; bases outside gene matches: 6. This CDR3 is CASSRPSGGHNEQFF. CDR3 nucleotides: TGTGCCAGCAGCAGACCTAGCGGGGGGCACAATGAGCAGTTCTTC.

In its sample, this clonotype was seen once. The CDR3 region has the DNA TGTGCCAGCAGCTTAGGGGATCCGGGACGTGGCACAGATACGCAGTATTTT. Its translation: CASSLGDPGRGTDTQYF. V is TRBV13 and J is TRBJ2-3; D may match TRBD1 or TRBD2 (5 bases each). The V end lost 0 bases, the J end lost 1 base, and 14 bases lay between the germline ends. The CDR3 covers 17 residues. From germline, CDR1 is PRHDT and CDR2 FYEKMQ (reference sequence). Drawing the rest from reference TRBV13 and TRBJ2-3, the complete variable domain is AAGVIQSPRHLIKEKRETATLKCYPIPRHDTVYWYQQGPGQDPQFLISFYEKMQSDKGSIPDRFSAQQFSDYHSELNMSSLELGDSALYFCASSLGDPGRGTDTQYFGPGTRLTVL.

Points on this clonotype: A read error may be the cause here, since a much bigger clone is one base away. V is TRBV6-6 and J is TRBJ1-2; 12 bases map to TRBD1. V was pared by 5 bases and J by 13 bases, with 8 bases of the junction left unmatched. The CDR3 loop spans 13 amino acids. The germline V gene encodes CDR1 MNHNY and CDR2 SVGAGI (reference sequence). The CDR3 DNA is TGTGCCAGCAGTGGGACAGGGGGCGAGAGCTGCACCTTC. It translates to CASSGTGGESCTF.

This clonotype showed up many times. V and J are TRBV7-2 and TRBJ1-2; a weak D match, TRBD1 (6 bases). CDR3 length: 13 residues. CDR1 and CDR2 from the germline V gene are SGHTA and FQGNSA. V was cut by 6 bases and J by 3 bases, with 11 bases left in between. CDR3 residues: CASRLSGDYGYTF. The CDR3 bases are TGTGCCAGCAGACTCTCAGGGGACTATGGCTACACCTTC.

This clonotype showed up many times. Here the CDR3 DNA reads TGCAGTGCTATCCGGGACTCCCTCAGCGAGCAGTACTTC. Protein: CSAIRDSLSEQYF. The V and J genes are TRBV20-1 and TRBJ2-7, with D perhaps TRBD2 (6 bases). V lost 4 bases and J 6 bases, leaving 16 bases between the germline ends. The CDR3 is made up of 13 amino acids. CDR1 is DFQATT and CDR2 is SNEGSKA in the germline V gene (reference sequence).

The CDR3 DNA sequence: TGTGCCAGCAGGGCCCGGGCCGCAAGCTATGGCTACACCTTC. The encoded protein is CASRARAASYGYTF. The gene calls are TRBV7-2 and TRBJ1-2; D not resolved. This CDR3 spans 14 amino acids. Trimming left V 6 bases short and J 4 bases short, with 15 bases between. Germline CDR1 and CDR2: SGHTA and FQGNSA.

This clonotype was counted ten times or more. The rearrangement links TRBV20-1 to TRBJ1-2; D might be TRBD1 (6 bases). V lost 6 bases and J 7 bases, leaving 24 bases between the germline ends. Germline-derived CDR1 and CDR2 are DFQATT and SNEGSKA (reference sequence). This CDR3 is built from 15 residues. This CDR3 is CSAITSGLGAAGYTF. DNA for the CDR3: TGCAGTGCCATCACCTCAGGCCTGGGGGCGGCTGGCTACACCTTC.

In its sample, this clonotype was seen a few times. This chain uses TRBV12-3 or TRBV12-4 with TRBJ1-1; unclear D gene. There are 13 residues in the CDR3. V was clipped by 8 bases and J by 4 bases, with 14 bases between them. This CDR3 reads CASSGFTSTEAFF. For the CDR3, the DNA is TGTGCCAGCTCAGGATTTACAAGCACTGAAGCTTTCTTT.

In the case of this clonotype: This may be a read error: a much more frequent sequence differs by one nucleotide. The V call is TRBV5-1, the J call TRBJ1-2, with a weak D call TRBD1 (5 bases). Germline V lookup: CDR1 SGHRS, CDR2 YFSETQ. The V end lost 4 bases, the J end lost 4 bases, and 17 bases lay between the germline ends. The CDR3 extends over 15 amino acids. CDR3 sequence reads: CASSQSDMRGYGYTF. The CDR3 nucleotides are TGCGCCAGCAGCCAGTCGGACATGCGAGGCTATGGCTACACCTTC.

The chain has TRBV7-9 and TRBJ2-3; 10 nucleotides line up with TRBD2. This CDR3 region has 17 residues. Germline CDR1 reads SEHNR; CDR2 reads FQNEAQ (reference sequence). J lost 0 bases, V lost 5 bases, and 8 bases had no gene match. CDR3 region: CASSQRGLAISTDTQYF. DNA of the CDR3: TGTGCCAGCAGCCAAAGGGGACTAGCGATAAGCACAGATACGCAGTATTTT.

Ten or more counts support this clonotype. This chain connects TRBV5-1 to TRBJ1-2; perhaps TRBD1 as D (5 bases). This CDR3 comprises 14 residues. In germline, CDR1 is SGHRS, CDR2 YFSETQ. V gave up 4 bases and J gave up 5 bases, with 15 bases separating them. CDR3 sequence (DNA): TGCGCCAGCAGCCCGGGGACGGTCGATTATGGCTACACCTTC. Translation gives CASSPGTVDYGYTF.

In the case of this clonotype: Since a much larger clone is just one base distant, this may be a read error. The chain carries TRBV6-2 or TRBV6-3 and TRBJ2-1, with TRBD2 matching 9 bases. TRBJ2-7 matches the DNA end more closely, so the J call is doubtful. The CDR3 loop spans 19 amino acids. Germline CDR1 is MNHEY and CDR2 is SVGEGT. CDR3 in amino acids: CASSYLSRGSGGPYNEQYF. For the CDR3, the DNA is TGTGCCAGCAGTTACCTAAGTCGGGGTAGCGGGGGCCCGTACAATGAGCAGTACTTC.

This chain joins TRBV6-2 or TRBV6-3 and TRBJ2-1; D not resolved. This CDR3 has 16 amino acids. Germline V gene sequence: CDR1 MNHEY, CDR2 SVGEGT. The V end lost 8 bases, the J end lost 8 bases, and 25 bases lay between the germline ends. CDR3 in amino acids: CASLYDGHTTSYEQFF. DNA for the CDR3: TGTGCCAGCCTTTACGACGGGCACACTACAAGCTATGAGCAGTTCTTC.

In this sample, this clonotype turned up a few times. The J gene is TRBJ2-1, the V gene TRBV7-3; D perhaps matches TRBD1 (5 bases). Germline V gives CDR1 SGHTA, CDR2 FQGTGA. CDR3 size: 16 residues. V was trimmed by 4 bases and J by 10 bases, leaving 23 bases between them. CDR3 residues: CASSSSPTVIGAEQFF. CDR3 coding DNA: TGTGCCAGCAGCTCATCCCCGACGGTTATTGGGGCGGAGCAGTTCTTC.

The chain has TRBV12-3 or TRBV12-4 and TRBJ1-2, with D maybe TRBD1 (5 bases). The CDR3 spans 16 residues. With 6 bases removed from V and 2 bases from J, the gap between germline ends came to 19 bases. CDR3: CASSNFDSYRNYGYTF. The DNA of the CDR3 is TGTGCCAGCAGCAATTTTGACAGCTACAGAAACTATGGCTACACCTTC.

The CDR3 loop is CASSPYRGLSGYTF. CDR3 nucleotide sequence: TGCGCCAGCAGCCCGTACAGGGGGCTAAGTGGCTACACCTTC. The V call is TRBV10-1, the J call TRBJ1-2; TRBD1 matches at 9 bases. V shed 6 bases, J shed 7 bases, and the junction held 9 bases outside the gene matches. Germline V CDR1 and CDR2: WNHNN, SYGVQD (reference sequence). The CDR3 loop spans 14 amino acids.

This clonotype has just a few counts. The chain links TRBV11-3 to TRBJ2-1, with unresolved D. Between the trimmed V and J ends, which lost 2 bases and 2 bases, there was a span of 13 bases. The CDR3 runs to 16 residues. Germline V gives CDR1 SGHNT, CDR2 YENEEA. This chain's CDR3 is CASSLRPSGTYNEQFF. CDR3 in DNA: TGTGCCAGCAGCTTACGGCCATCAGGCACCTACAATGAGCAGTTCTTC.

To note about this clonotype: The junction differs from germline at one of its ends, possibly a read error. The rearrangement links TRBV4-1 to TRBJ2-5, with D maybe TRBD2 (6 bases). This CDR3 comprises 17 residues. Germline V lookup: CDR1 MGHRA, CDR2 YSYEKL. The CDR3 DNA reads TGCTCCAGCAGCCAAGGGCGGGGAAGGGATACGAGCGGGACCCAGTACTTC. It translates to CSSSQGRGRDTSGTQYF.

This clonotype was counted ten times or more. The chain combines TRBV5-6 with TRBJ1-2; D ambiguous. The V end lost 0 bases, the J end lost 3 bases, and 3 bases lay between the germline ends. Germline CDR1 is SGHDT and CDR2 is YYEEEE. The CDR3 loop spans 12 amino acids. The CDR3 here is CASSLGHYGYTF. Written as DNA, the CDR3 is TGTGCCAGCAGCTTGGGACACTATGGCTACACCTTC.

The genes are TRBV3-1 and TRBJ2-1, with D unresolved. The CDR3 consists of 13 residues. Germline V CDR1 and CDR2: LGHDT, YNNKEL (reference sequence). Trimming left V 0 bases short and J 7 bases short, with 7 bases between. CDR3 coding DNA: TGTGCCAGCAGCCAAGAAATGTGGAATGAGCAGTTCTTC. Translated, it gives CASSQEMWNEQFF.

This clonotype was detected many times. The chain links TRBV7-2 to TRBJ2-7; D is perhaps TRBD1 (6 bases). Trimming shortened V by 4 bases and J by 6 bases, and 10 bases separated the two germline ends. The CDR3 contains 12 residues. Germline CDR1 SGHTA, CDR2 FQGNSA. The CDR3, as DNA: TGTGCCAGCAGCTCCACAGGGACCGAGCAGTACTTC. This translates into CASSSTGTEQYF.

This rearrangement joins TRBV6-1 to TRBJ2-1; no reliable D call. V gave up 7 bases and J gave up 10 bases, with 14 bases separating them. The CDR3 totals 12 residues. The germline V gene encodes CDR1 MNHNS and CDR2 SASEGT. The CDR3 coding sequence is TGTGCCAGCACGCAAGGAATAGCCGAGCAGTTCTTC. Its protein is CASTQGIAEQFF.

The V gene is TRBV5-1, the J gene TRBJ1-4; D uncertain. Germline assignment: CDR1 SGHRS and CDR2 YFSETQ. The CDR3 spans 15 residues. Trimming took off 0 bases at V and 0 bases at J, with 6 bases between the two ends. DNA for the CDR3: TGCGCCAGCAGCTTGGAACCGACAACTAATGAAAAACTGTTTTTT. Translated: CASSLEPTTNEKLFF.